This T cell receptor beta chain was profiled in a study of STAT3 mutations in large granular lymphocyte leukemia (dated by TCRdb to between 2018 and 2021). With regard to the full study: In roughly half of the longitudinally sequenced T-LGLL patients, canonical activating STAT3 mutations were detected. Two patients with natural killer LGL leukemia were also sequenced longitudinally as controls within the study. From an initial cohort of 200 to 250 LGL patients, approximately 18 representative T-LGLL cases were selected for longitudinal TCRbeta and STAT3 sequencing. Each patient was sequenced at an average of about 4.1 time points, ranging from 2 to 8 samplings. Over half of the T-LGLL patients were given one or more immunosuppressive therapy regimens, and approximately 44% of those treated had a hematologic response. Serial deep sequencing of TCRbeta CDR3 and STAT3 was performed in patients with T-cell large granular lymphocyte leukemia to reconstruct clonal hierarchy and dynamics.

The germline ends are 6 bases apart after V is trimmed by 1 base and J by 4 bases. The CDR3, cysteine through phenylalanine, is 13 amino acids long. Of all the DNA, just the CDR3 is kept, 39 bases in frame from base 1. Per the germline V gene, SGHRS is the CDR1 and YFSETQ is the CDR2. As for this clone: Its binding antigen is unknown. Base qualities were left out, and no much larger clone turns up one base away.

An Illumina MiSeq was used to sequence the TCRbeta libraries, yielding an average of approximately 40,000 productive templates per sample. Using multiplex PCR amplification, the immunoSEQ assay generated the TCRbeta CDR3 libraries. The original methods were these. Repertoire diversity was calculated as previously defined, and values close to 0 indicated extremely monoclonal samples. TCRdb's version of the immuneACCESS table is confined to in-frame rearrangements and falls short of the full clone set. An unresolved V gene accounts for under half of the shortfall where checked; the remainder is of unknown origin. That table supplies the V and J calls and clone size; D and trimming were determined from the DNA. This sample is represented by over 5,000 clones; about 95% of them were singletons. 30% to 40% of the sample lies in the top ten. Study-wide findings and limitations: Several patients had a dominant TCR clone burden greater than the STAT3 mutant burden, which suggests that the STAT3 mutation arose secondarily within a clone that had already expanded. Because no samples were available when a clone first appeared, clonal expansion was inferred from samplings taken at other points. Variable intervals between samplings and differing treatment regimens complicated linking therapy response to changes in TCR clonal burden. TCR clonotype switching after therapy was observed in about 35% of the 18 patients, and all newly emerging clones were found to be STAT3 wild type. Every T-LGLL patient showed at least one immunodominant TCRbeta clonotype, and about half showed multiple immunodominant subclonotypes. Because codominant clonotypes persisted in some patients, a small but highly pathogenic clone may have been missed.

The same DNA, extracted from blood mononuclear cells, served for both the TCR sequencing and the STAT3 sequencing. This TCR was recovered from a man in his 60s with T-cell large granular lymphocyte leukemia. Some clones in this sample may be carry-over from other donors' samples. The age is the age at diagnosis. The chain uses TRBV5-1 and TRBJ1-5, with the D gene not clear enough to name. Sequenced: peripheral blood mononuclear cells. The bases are TGCGCCAGCAGCTTGTCGTTAAATCAGCCCCAGCATTTT. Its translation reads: CASSLSLNQPQHF.